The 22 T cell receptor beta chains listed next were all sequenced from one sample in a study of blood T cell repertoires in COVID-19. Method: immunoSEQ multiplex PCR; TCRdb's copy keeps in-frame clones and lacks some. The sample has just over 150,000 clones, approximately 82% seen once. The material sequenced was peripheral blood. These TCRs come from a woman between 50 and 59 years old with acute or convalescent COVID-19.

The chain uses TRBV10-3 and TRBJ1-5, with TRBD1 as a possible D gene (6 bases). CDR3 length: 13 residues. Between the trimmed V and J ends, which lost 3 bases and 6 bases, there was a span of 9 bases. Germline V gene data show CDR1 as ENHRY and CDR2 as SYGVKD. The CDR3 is CAISDRGRQPQHF. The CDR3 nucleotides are TGTGCCATCAGTGACAGGGGTCGTCAGCCCCAGCATTTT.

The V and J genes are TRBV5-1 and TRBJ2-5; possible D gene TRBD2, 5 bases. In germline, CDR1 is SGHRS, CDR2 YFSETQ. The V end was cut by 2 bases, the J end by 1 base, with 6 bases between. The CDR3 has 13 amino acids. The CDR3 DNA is TGCGCCAGCAGCTTCCGGGGCCAAGAGACCCAGTACTTC. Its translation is CASSFRGQETQYF.

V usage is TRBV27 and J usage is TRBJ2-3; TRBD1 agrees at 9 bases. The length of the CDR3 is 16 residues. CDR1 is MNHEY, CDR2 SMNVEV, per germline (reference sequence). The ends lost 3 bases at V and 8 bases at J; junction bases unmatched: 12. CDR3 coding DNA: TGTGCCAGCAGTTTTCTCAGGACAGGGGCCGCCGGTACGCAGTATTTT. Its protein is CASSFLRTGAAGTQYF.

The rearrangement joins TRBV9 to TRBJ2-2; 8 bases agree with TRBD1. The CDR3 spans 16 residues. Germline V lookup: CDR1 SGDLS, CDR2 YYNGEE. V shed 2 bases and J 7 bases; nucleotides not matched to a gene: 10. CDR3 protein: CASSVGLTGGGGELFF. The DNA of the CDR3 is TGTGCCAGCAGCGTGGGCCTCACAGGGGGTGGCGGGGAGCTGTTTTTT.

The CDR3 loop reads CASSFTGGRQETQYF. The DNA of the CDR3 is TGTGCCAGCTCATTTACAGGGGGCAGGCAAGAGACCCAGTACTTC. The V gene is TRBV18, the J gene TRBJ2-5, with 9 bases fitting TRBD1. The CDR3 covers 15 residues. Per germline, CDR1 KGHSH and CDR2 LQKENI. V gave up 5 bases and J gave up 2 bases; unmatched junction bases: 6.

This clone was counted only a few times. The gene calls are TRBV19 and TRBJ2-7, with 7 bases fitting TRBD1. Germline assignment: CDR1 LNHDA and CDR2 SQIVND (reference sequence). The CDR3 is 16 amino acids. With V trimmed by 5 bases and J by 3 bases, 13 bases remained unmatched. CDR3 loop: CASSSRSGTVSYEQYF. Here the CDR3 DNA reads TGTGCCAGTAGTTCTAGATCCGGGACAGTAAGCTACGAGCAGTACTTC.

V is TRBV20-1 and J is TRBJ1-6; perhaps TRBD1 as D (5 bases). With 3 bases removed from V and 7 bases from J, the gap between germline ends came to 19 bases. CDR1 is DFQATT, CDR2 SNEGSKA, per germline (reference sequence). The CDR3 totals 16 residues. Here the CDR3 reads CSASNGARRENSPLHF. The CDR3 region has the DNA TGCAGTGCTAGTAACGGCGCGCGCAGGGAAAATTCACCCCTCCACTTT.

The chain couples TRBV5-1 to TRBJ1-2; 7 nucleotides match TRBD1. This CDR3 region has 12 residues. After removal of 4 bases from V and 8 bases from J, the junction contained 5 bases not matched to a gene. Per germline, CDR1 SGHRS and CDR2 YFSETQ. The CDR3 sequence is CASSTTGNGYTF. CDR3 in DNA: TGCGCCAGCAGCACGACAGGGAACGGCTACACCTTC.

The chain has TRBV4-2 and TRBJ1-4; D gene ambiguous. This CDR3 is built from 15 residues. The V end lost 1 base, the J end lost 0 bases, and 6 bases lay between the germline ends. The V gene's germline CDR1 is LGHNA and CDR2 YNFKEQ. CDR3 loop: CASSQGRTTNEKLFF. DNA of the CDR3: TGTGCCAGCAGCCAAGGCAGAACAACTAATGAAAAACTGTTTTTT.

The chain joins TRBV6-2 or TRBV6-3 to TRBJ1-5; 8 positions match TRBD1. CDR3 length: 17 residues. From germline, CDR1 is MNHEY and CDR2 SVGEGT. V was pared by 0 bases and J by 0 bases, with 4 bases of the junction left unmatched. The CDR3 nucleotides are TGTGCCAGCAGTTACTCGGCAGGGGGCGTTAGCAATCAGCCCCAGCATTTT. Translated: CASSYSAGGVSNQPQHF.

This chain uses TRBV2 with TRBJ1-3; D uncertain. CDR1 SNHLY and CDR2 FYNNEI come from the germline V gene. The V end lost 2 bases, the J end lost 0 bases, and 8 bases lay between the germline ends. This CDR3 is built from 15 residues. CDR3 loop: CASSESWASGNTIYF. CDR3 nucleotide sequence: TGTGCCAGCAGTGAATCCTGGGCCTCTGGAAACACCATATATTTT.

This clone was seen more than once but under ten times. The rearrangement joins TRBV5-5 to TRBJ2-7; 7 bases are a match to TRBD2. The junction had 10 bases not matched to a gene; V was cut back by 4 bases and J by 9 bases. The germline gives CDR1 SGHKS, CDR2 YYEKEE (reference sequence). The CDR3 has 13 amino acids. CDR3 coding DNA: TGTGCCAGCAGCCAAGGGAGGGCCCCTCGGCAGTACTTC. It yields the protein CASSQGRAPRQYF.

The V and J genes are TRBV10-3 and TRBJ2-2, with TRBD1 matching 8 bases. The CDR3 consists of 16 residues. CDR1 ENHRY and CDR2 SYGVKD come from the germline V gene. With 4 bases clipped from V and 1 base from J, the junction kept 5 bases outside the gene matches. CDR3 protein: CAISGVTGVNTGELFF. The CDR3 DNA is TGTGCCATCAGTGGCGTGACAGGGGTGAACACCGGGGAGCTGTTTTTT.

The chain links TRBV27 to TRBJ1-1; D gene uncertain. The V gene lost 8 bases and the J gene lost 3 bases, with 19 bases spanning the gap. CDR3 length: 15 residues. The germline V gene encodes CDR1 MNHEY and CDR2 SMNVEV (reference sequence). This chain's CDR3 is CASGPREISYTEAFF. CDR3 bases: TGTGCCAGCGGGCCTCGGGAGATCTCGTACACTGAAGCTTTCTTT.

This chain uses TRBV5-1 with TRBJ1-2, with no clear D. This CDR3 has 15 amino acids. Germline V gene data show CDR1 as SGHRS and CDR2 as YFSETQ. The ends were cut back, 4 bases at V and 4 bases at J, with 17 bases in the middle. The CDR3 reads CASSTGQTQSYGYTF. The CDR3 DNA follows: TGCGCCAGCAGCACGGGTCAGACCCAGAGCTATGGCTACACCTTC.

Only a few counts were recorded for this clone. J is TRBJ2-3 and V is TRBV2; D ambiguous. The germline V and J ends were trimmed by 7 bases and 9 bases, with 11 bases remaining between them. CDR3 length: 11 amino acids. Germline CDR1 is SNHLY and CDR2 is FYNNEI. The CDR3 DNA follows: TGTGCCAGCAATCGACTTGGGACGCAGTATTTT. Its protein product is CASNRLGTQYF.

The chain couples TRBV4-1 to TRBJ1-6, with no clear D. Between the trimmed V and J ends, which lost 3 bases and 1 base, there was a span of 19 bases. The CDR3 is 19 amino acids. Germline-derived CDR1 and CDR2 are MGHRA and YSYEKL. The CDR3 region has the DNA TGCGCCAGCAGCCAGAATGACAACTTCGGGAGTTCCTATAATTCACCCCTCCACTTT. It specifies CASSQNDNFGSSYNSPLHF.

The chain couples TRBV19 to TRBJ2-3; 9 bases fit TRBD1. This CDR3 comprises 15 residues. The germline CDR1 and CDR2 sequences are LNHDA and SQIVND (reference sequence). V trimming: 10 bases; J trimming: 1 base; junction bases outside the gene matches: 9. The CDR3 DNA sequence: TGTGCCACCGGACACAGGGGGCTGGGCACAGATACGCAGTATTTT. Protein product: CATGHRGLGTDTQYF.

Here the CDR3 reads CATSDLQRGGRITSGANVLTF. Written as DNA, the CDR3 is TGTGCCACCAGTGATTTGCAACGCGGCGGGAGAATCACTTCTGGGGCCAACGTCCTGACTTTC. The chain links TRBV24-1 to TRBJ2-6; TRBD2 matches 7 bases. Germline V CDR1 and CDR2: KGHDR, SFDVKD. After removal of 0 bases from V and 1 base from J, the junction contained 14 bases not matched to a gene. This CDR3 region has 21 residues.

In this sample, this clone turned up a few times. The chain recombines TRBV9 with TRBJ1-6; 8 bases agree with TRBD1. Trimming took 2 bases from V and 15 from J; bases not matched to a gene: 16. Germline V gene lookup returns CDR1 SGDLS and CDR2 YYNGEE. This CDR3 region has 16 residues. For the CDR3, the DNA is TGTGCCAGCAGCGTGGACAGGGAGGTCGATAGAGTACACCTCCACTTT. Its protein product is CASSVDREVDRVHLHF.

The CDR3 DNA sequence: TGTGCCAGCAGTTACTCGATTAGTGCCCTCCCCGTTGGCTACACCTTC. Its protein is CASSYSISALPVGYTF. This chain links TRBV6-5 with TRBJ1-2, with unresolved D. Germline V gene data show CDR1 as MNHEY and CDR2 as SVGAGI. Trimming shortened V by 0 bases and J by 7 bases, and 18 bases separated the two germline ends. The length of the CDR3 is 16 residues.

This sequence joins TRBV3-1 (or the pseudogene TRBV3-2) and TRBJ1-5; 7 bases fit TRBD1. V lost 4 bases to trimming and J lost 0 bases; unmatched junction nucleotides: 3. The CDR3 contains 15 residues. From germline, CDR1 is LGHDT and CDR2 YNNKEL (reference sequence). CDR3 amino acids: CASSPGGNSNQPQHF. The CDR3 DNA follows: TGTGCCAGCAGCCCAGGGGGGAATAGCAATCAGCCCCAGCATTTT.